This T cell receptor (beta chain) was sequenced during a study of blood T cell repertoires in COVID-19. Study background: The analysed material was cDNA or gDNA that came from T cells, B-cell-depleted T cells, or PBMCs.

Clinical histories supplied by participants themselves formed the basis of cohort assignment. The germline CDR1 and CDR2 sequences are SEHNR and FQNEAQ (reference sequence). CDR3 length: 13 amino acids. V was cut by 0 bases and J by 8 bases, with 10 bases left in between. In the original analysis: Reference gene primer amplification in the assay estimated nucleated cell counts. Using immunoSEQ multiplex PCR, the repertoire was profiled, and TCRdb retains in-frame clones only, with some absent. The V and J calls and clone size were taken over from that table, and D and trimming were inferred from the DNA. The repertoire includes 210,000 or so clones, around 81% of them detected once, and 3.5% to 5.5% sits in the top ten. This clone was found once.

The specimen was PBMCs or T cells enriched from blood (not recorded which). The gene calls are TRBV7-9 and TRBJ1-2; D unresolved. The clonotype originates from a man aged 25-45 years with acute COVID-19. CDR3 bases: TGTGCCAGCAGCTTAGCGTCGGGGAGCGGCTACACCTTC. Protein sequence: CASSLASGSGYTF.